The 30 T cell receptor beta chains given below trace back to one sample, sequenced in a study of T cells after yellow fever vaccination. A single record per CDR3 protein comes from TCRdb applying MiXCR to the 5' RACE reads. This table has approximately 170,000 distinct CDR3 sequences, about 10% appearing once. The sample was CD8+ T cells sorted from PBMCs, taken 15 days after the yellow fever booster vaccination. Source of these receptors: a man aged 18 to 30 who received the YFV17D yellow fever vaccine.

The V and J genes are TRBV7-9 and TRBJ1-2, with D possibly matching TRBD1 (5 bases). Deletions cut 5 bases from V and 4 bases from J, with 17 bases between. CDR1 SEHNR and CDR2 FQNEAQ come from the germline V gene (reference sequence). The CDR3 loop spans 15 amino acids. The CDR3 nucleotides are TGTGCCAGCAGCCAAGAGACAGTTGATGTCTATGGCTACACCTTC. Translation: CASSQETVDVYGYTF. The full variable domain, with the rest looked up from reference TRBV7-9 and TRBJ1-2, is DTGVSQNPRHKITKRGQNVTFRCDPISEHNRLYWYRQTLGQGPEFLTYFQNEAQLEKSRLLSDRFSAERPKGSFSTLEIQRTEQGDSAMYLCASSQETVDVYGYTFGSGTRLTVV.

The V and J genes are TRBV12-5 and TRBJ2-1, with 8 bases lining up with TRBD1. The CDR3 spans 14 residues. V lost 1 base, J lost 7 bases, and 3 bases stayed unmatched. Germline loops: CDR1 LGHNT, CDR2 FRNRAP. CDR3: CASGLGTGLNEQFF. The CDR3 region has the DNA TGTGCTAGTGGTTTGGGGACAGGGTTAAATGAGCAGTTCTTC.

Only a few counts were recorded for this clonotype. CDR3 region: CASSQGSAGNQPQHF. The CDR3 nucleotides are TGCGCCAGCAGCCAAGGATCCGCAGGGAACCAGCCCCAGCATTTT. The genes are TRBV4-3 and TRBJ1-5; a weak D match, TRBD1 (5 bases). The CDR3 is made up of 15 amino acids. Germline V gives CDR1 LGHNA, CDR2 YSLEER. Trimming stripped 1 base from V and 7 bases from J, with 14 bases between.

This clonotype has just a few counts. This rearrangement joins TRBV28 to TRBJ2-3; the D gene is possibly TRBD2 (5 bases). Germline CDR1 is MDHEN and CDR2 is SYDVKM. V was clipped by 3 bases and J by 4 bases, with 8 bases between them. There are 13 residues in the CDR3. The CDR3 protein is CASSFRGPDTQYF. The CDR3 DNA sequence: TGTGCCAGCAGTTTCAGAGGGCCAGATACGCAGTATTTT.

The chain has TRBV7-6 and TRBJ2-6, with D perhaps given as TRBD1 or TRBD2 (5 bases each). Germline CDR1 reads SGHVS; CDR2 reads FNYEAQ. CDR3 length: 18 residues. V was cut by 2 bases and J by 0 bases, with 14 bases left in between. The CDR3: CASSLQGRQSSGANVLTF. In DNA, the CDR3 is TGTGCCAGCAGCTTACAGGGACGGCAGAGCTCTGGGGCCAACGTCCTGACTTTC.

The chain links TRBV12-3 or TRBV12-4 to TRBJ1-2; 10 positions agree with TRBD1. V dropped 3 bases and J dropped 8; count of bases not matched to a gene: 15. The CDR3 runs 17 residues. CDR3 nucleotide sequence: TGTGCCAGCAGTTTGGAGTTGTCGGGACAGGGGAGTGGCGGCTACACCTTC. Translation: CASSLELSGQGSGGYTF.

This clonotype was recorded a few times. V is TRBV27 and J is TRBJ2-7, with D maybe TRBD1 (6 bases). CDR3 length equals 15 residues. The ends were cut back, 7 bases at V and 0 bases at J, with 16 bases in the middle. Per germline, CDR1 MNHEY and CDR2 SMNVEV (reference sequence). The CDR3, as DNA: TGTGCCAGCAAAAAAGGGCAGGGGCCCTCCTACGAGCAGTACTTC. It codes for CASKKGQGPSYEQYF.

The chain recombines TRBV7-2 with TRBJ2-7; 9 nucleotides line up with TRBD2. J was trimmed by 6 bases and V by 5 bases; bases with no gene match: 11. The CDR3 covers 15 residues. Germline loops: CDR1 SGHTA, CDR2 FQGNSA. The CDR3 reads CASSPLAGGAGEQYV. The DNA for the CDR3 is TGTGCCAGCAGCCCCCTGGCGGGGGGGGCAGGCGAGCAGTACGTC.

The CDR3 DNA reads TGTGCCAGCAGTGGGGGACAGGGGGGGCCCTCCGTCCCTAACTATGGCTACACCTTC. It codes for CASSGGQGGPSVPNYGYTF. The chain links TRBV27 to TRBJ1-2; 11 bases line up with TRBD1. V lost 5 bases to trimming and J lost 0 bases; unmatched junction nucleotides: 14. The germline V gene encodes CDR1 MNHEY and CDR2 SMNVEV (reference sequence). This CDR3 is built from 19 residues.

This clonotype was seen ten or more times. The V call is TRBV6-5, the J call TRBJ2-7, with 10 bases lining up with TRBD1. Trimming took 6 bases from V and 7 from J; bases not matched to a gene: 9. This CDR3 has 14 amino acids. In germline, CDR1 is MNHEY, CDR2 SVGAGI. In DNA form, the CDR3 reads TGTGCCAGCAGCCAGGGACAGGGGCCGATTGAGCAGTACTTC. Translating gives CASSQGQGPIEQYF.

The V call is TRBV28, the J call TRBJ2-7; 8 bases are a match to TRBD1. Unmatched junction bases numbered 1, after V lost 4 bases and J lost 2 bases. Germline assignment: CDR1 MDHEN and CDR2 SYDVKM. The CDR3 sequence is 13 residues long. The CDR3 loop reads CASSWGQAYEQYV. The CDR3 bases are TGTGCCAGCAGTTGGGGACAGGCCTACGAGCAGTACGTC.

J is TRBJ1-6 and V is TRBV15, with D perhaps TRBD1 (5 bases). The length of the CDR3 is 14 residues. Trimming pared 5 bases from V and 11 bases from J, leaving 16 bases between. Per the germline V gene, CDR1 is LNHNV and CDR2 is YYDKDF (reference sequence). CDR3 region: CATSHAGLAAPLHF. The CDR3, as DNA: TGTGCCACCAGCCACGCAGGGTTGGCAGCACCCCTCCACTTT. Supplemented by reference TRBV15 and TRBJ1-6, the full variable domain reads DAMVIQNPRYQVTQFGKPVTLSCSQTLNHNVMYWYQQKSSQAPKLLFHYYDKDFNNEADTPDNFQSRRPNTSFCFLDIRSPGLGDTAMYLCATSHAGLAAPLHFGNGTRLTVT.

The V call is TRBV9, the J call TRBJ2-3, with D possibly matching TRBD1 (6 bases). The CDR3 is 14 amino acids. V lost 2 bases and J 5 bases, leaving 12 bases between the germline ends. Per the germline V gene, CDR1 is SGDLS and CDR2 is YYNGEE. CDR3 loop: CASSVAGGEDTQYF. CDR3 DNA sequence: TGTGCCAGCAGCGTTGCTGGGGGCGAAGATACGCAGTATTTT.

The CDR3 coding sequence is TGTGCCAGCAGCTTAGCGCTAGGGGCTGGAAACACCATATATTTT. Translating it yields CASSLALGAGNTIYF. The J gene is TRBJ1-3, the V gene TRBV7-2; a weak D match, TRBD1 (5 bases). Germline V lookup: CDR1 SGHTA, CDR2 FQGNSA. The CDR3 is 15 amino acids. Trimming stripped 0 bases from V and 2 bases from J, with 8 bases between.

The chain uses TRBV5-5 and TRBJ2-3, with 10 bases lining up with TRBD1. The CDR3 has 16 residues. Germline CDR1 reads SGHKS; CDR2 reads YYEKEE (reference sequence). After removal of 7 bases from V and 3 bases from J, the junction contained 11 bases not matched to a gene. CDR3 region: CASSMGGQGMTDTQYF. CDR3 nucleotide sequence: TGTGCCAGCTCGATGGGGGGACAGGGGATGACAGATACGCAGTATTTT.

J is TRBJ2-2 and V is TRBV7-6; 9 nucleotides line up with TRBD2. Germline CDR1 SGHVS, CDR2 FNYEAQ. Trimming cost V 5 bases and J 4 bases; bases outside gene matches: 14. The CDR3 has 18 residues. This CDR3 reads CASSLGLGSGGPTGELFF. CDR3 DNA sequence: TGTGCCAGCAGCCTAGGGTTGGGTAGCGGGGGCCCCACCGGGGAGCTGTTTTTT.

This clonotype was found a few times. The J gene is TRBJ2-3, the V gene TRBV28; D is unclear. V was cut by 3 bases and J by 1 base, with 11 bases left in between. The CDR3 has 15 amino acids. The germline gives CDR1 MDHEN, CDR2 SYDVKM. The CDR3 spells CASSFMDRRTDTQYF. The CDR3 DNA reads TGTGCCAGCAGTTTCATGGACCGGCGCACAGATACGCAGTATTTT.

In this sample, this clonotype turned up a few times. This chain uses TRBV19 with TRBJ1-1; 8 bases fit TRBD1. CDR3 length equals 14 residues. Germline CDR1 and CDR2: LNHDA and SQIVND (reference sequence). V lost 5 bases and J lost 4; bases outside the gene matches: 6. The CDR3 loop is CASSFLQGGTEAFF. In DNA, the CDR3 is TGTGCCAGTAGTTTCCTACAGGGGGGCACTGAAGCTTTCTTT.

This clonotype came up a few times. The chain has TRBV7-8 and TRBJ2-1; D remains unclear. Per the germline V gene, CDR1 is SGHVS and CDR2 is FQNEAQ. CDR3 size: 14 residues. Trimming took 5 bases from V and 7 from J, leaving 15 bases between them. The CDR3 DNA is TGTGCCAGCAGCCCTTATATTTTTGGTAATGAGCAGTTCTTC. It codes for CASSPYIFGNEQFF.

The V and J genes are TRBV6-2 or TRBV6-3 and TRBJ1-5; 9 nucleotides align to TRBD1. CDR3 length equals 18 residues. V lost 5 bases, J lost 4 bases, and 15 bases stayed unmatched. Germline CDR1 reads MNHEY; CDR2 reads SVGEGT. The CDR3 coding sequence is TGTGCCAGCAGTGCTCCCGGGACAGGGCTGGTTTGGAATCAGCCCCAGCATTTT. It specifies CASSAPGTGLVWNQPQHF.

The V call is TRBV29-1, the J call TRBJ2-3, with D unclear. The germline V and J ends were trimmed by 0 bases and 6 bases, with 4 bases remaining between them. The CDR3 is 11 residues long. Germline CDR1 SQVTM, CDR2 ANQGSEA. The CDR3 region has the DNA TGCAGCGTTGAAGAGTCCGATACGCAGTATTTT. Amino acids: CSVEESDTQYF.

The rearrangement uses TRBV9 and TRBJ1-2; 7 bases align to TRBD1. V was clipped by 0 bases and J by 4 bases; unmatched bases: 0. Germline CDR1 reads SGDLS; CDR2 reads YYNGEE. There are 13 residues in the CDR3. The CDR3 region is CASSVGDSYGYTF. The CDR3 nucleotides are TGTGCCAGCAGCGTAGGGGACAGCTATGGCTACACCTTC.

In its sample, this clonotype was seen many times. CDR3 DNA: TGCGCCAGCAGCTTTCATCAGAACACTGAAGCTTTCTTT. It translates to CASSFHQNTEAFF. The chain uses TRBV5-1 and TRBJ1-1; D gene uncertain. The CDR3 totals 13 residues. Trimming shortened V by 2 bases and J by 1 base, and 6 bases separated the two germline ends. The germline V gene has CDR1 SGHRS and CDR2 YFSETQ.

The gene calls are TRBV18 and TRBJ2-7; D is unclear. V gave up 0 bases and J gave up 2 bases, with 8 bases separating them. Germline CDR1 and CDR2: KGHSH and LQKENI. The CDR3 consists of 14 residues. The CDR3 spells CASSPPGNAYEQYV. CDR3 DNA sequence: TGTGCCAGCTCACCACCGGGGAACGCCTACGAGCAGTACGTC.

The V call is TRBV12-3 or TRBV12-4, the J call TRBJ2-3, with 7 bases matching TRBD1. The CDR3 totals 15 residues. The junction had 4 bases not matched to a gene; V was cut back by 1 base and J by 3 bases. The CDR3 loop is CASSLDRGLTDTQYF. The CDR3 DNA is TGTGCCAGCAGTTTAGACAGGGGTTTGACAGATACGCAGTATTTT.

In this sample, this clonotype turned up a few times. The chain combines TRBV27 with TRBJ2-1, with unresolved D. CDR1 MNHEY and CDR2 SMNVEV come from the germline V gene (reference sequence). This CDR3 has 14 residues. V was trimmed by 1 base and J by 8 bases, leaving 12 bases between them. The CDR3 coding sequence is TGTGCCAGCAGTTTATTGATACGGATCTATGAGCAGTTCTTC. As protein: CASSLLIRIYEQFF.

This clonotype was seen ten or more times. This chain joins TRBV28 and TRBJ2-3; 10 bases fit TRBD1. The CDR3 is 14 amino acids. After removal of 4 bases from V and 6 bases from J, the junction contained 4 bases not matched to a gene. The germline CDR1 and CDR2 sequences are MDHEN and SYDVKM. The CDR3 DNA reads TGTGCCAGCAGTTCGGACAGGGGGGCCGATACGCAGTATTTT. Encoded protein: CASSSDRGADTQYF.

Only a few counts were recorded for this clonotype. The gene calls are TRBV24-1 and TRBJ2-2; 7 bases are a match to TRBD1. The trim removed 7 bases at V and 1 base at J, leaving 5 bases unmatched. This CDR3 contains 15 residues. In germline, CDR1 is KGHDR, CDR2 SFDVKD. CDR3: CATRETGKNTGELFF. In DNA form, the CDR3 reads TGTGCCACCAGGGAGACAGGGAAGAACACCGGGGAGCTGTTTTTT.

This clonotype was picked up a small number of times. The chain carries TRBV28 and TRBJ2-2; weak D call: TRBD2 (6 bases). The CDR3 has 16 amino acids. V was trimmed by 6 bases and J by 0 bases, leaving 14 bases between them. CDR1 and CDR2 (germline): MDHEN, SYDVKM. The CDR3 is CASRAPSAANTGELFF. CDR3 DNA sequence: TGTGCCAGCAGAGCCCCTAGCGCCGCGAACACCGGGGAGCTGTTTTTT.

This clonotype was counted at least ten times. The chain is built from TRBV5-1 and TRBJ2-2, with 8 bases lining up with TRBD1. CDR1 and CDR2 (germline): SGHRS, YFSETQ. J gave up 1 base and V 4 bases, and 6 bases lay outside the gene matches. The CDR3 spans 16 residues. Here the CDR3 reads CASSLWTGKNTGELFF. The DNA for the CDR3 is TGCGCCAGCAGCCTGTGGACAGGGAAGAACACCGGGGAGCTGTTTTTT.